Here is one TCR beta chain with its context. This sample is drawn from a study of blood T cell repertoires in COVID-19. Using immunoSEQ multiplex PCR, the repertoire was profiled, and TCRdb retains in-frame clones only, with some absent. The sample shows 250,000 or so clones, approximately 84% of them seen only once. The clonotype was recovered from a man in his fifties or sixties who had recovered from COVID-19. Sequencing used PBMCs or T cells enriched from blood (not recorded which).

The CDR3, as DNA: TGTGCCAGCAGTTACTCAGGGAGTTATAATGAAAAACTGTTTTTT. This sequence encodes CASSYSGSYNEKLFF. The chain couples TRBV6-5 to TRBJ1-4; unclear D gene. Trimming cost V 0 bases and J 4 bases, with 9 bases left between them. The CDR3 consists of 15 residues. Looked up from germline, CDR1 is MNHEY and CDR2 is SVGAGI.